The rows below give T cell receptor beta chains drawn from one sample of a study of blood T cell repertoires in COVID-19. The method was immunoSEQ multiplex PCR; TCRdb's version includes in-frame clones alone and lacks a portion of them. The data show approximately 350,000 clones, with 65% to 85% seen just once and about 2.7% held by the top ten. Sequencing was performed on peripheral blood. The source of these receptors is a man under 40 with active or convalescent COVID-19. CDR3s include the opening cysteine and the closing phenylalanine or tryptophan. The D gene is left open where the match is weak. A row's size may be missing; if present it is once, few, many or a size class.

CDR3 length: 16
J gene: TRBJ1-2
clone size: -
V gene: TRBV19
D gene: -
CDR3 DNA: TGTGCCAGTAGTATAGATGCGGGGGCGCTTTACTATGGCTACACCTTC
CDR3 protein: CASSIDAGALYYGYTF

CDR3 length: 14
J gene: TRBJ1-5
clone size: few
V gene: TRBV19
D gene: TRBD1
CDR3 DNA: TGTGCCAGTAGTTACAGGGGATACAATCAGCCCCAGCATTTT
CDR3 protein: CASSYRGYNQPQHF

CDR3 length: 16
J gene: TRBJ2-7
clone size: -
V gene: TRBV11-1
D gene: -
CDR3 DNA: TGTGCCAGCAGCCTACCAGCCGGGACACTAACCTACGAGCAGTACTTC
CDR3 protein: CASSLPAGTLTYEQYF

CDR3 length: 13
J gene: TRBJ1-3
clone size: -
V gene: TRBV30
D gene: -
CDR3 DNA: TGTGCCTGCGACAGTTCCTCTGGAAACACCATATATTTT
CDR3 protein: CACDSSSGNTIYF

CDR3 length: 14
J gene: TRBJ2-1
clone size: -
V gene: TRBV7-2
D gene: -
CDR3 DNA: TGTGCCAGCAAGGGAGCAGGCTCCTACAATGAGCAGTTCTTC
CDR3 protein: CASKGAGSYNEQFF

CDR3 length: 18
J gene: TRBJ2-2
clone size: once
V gene: TRBV7-2
D gene: TRBD2
CDR3 DNA: TGTGCCAGCAGCCTCGGACTAGCGGGGGGGCCGGGCACCGGGGAGCTGTTTTTT
CDR3 protein: CASSLGLAGGPGTGELFF

CDR3 length: 12
J gene: TRBJ2-7
clone size: -
V gene: TRBV7-2
D gene: TRBD1
CDR3 DNA: TGTGCCAGCAGCCTGACAGGGGTCGAGCAGTACTTC
CDR3 protein: CASSLTGVEQYF

CDR3 length: 15
J gene: TRBJ2-3
clone size: few
V gene: TRBV9
D gene: TRBD2
CDR3 DNA: TGTGCCAGCAGCGTACGTAGCGGGAGCGGAGATACGCAGTATTTT
CDR3 protein: CASSVRSGSGDTQYF

CDR3 length: 17
J gene: TRBJ1-1
clone size: -
V gene: TRBV5-1
D gene: -
CDR3 DNA: TGCGCCAGCAGCTTCGGTTACACAGGGCGAATGAACACTGAAGCTTTCTTT
CDR3 protein: CASSFGYTGRMNTEAFF

CDR3 length: 16
J gene: TRBJ2-5
clone size: -
V gene: TRBV7-8
D gene: -
CDR3 DNA: TGTGCCAGCAGCAACACTAGGTTGGCAATAATGAGGACCCAGTACTTC
CDR3 protein: CASSNTRLAIMRTQYF

CDR3 length: 14
J gene: TRBJ1-4
clone size: -
V gene: TRBV28
D gene: -
CDR3 DNA: TGTGCCAGCAGTGTGGGAGGGGTTAATGAAAAACTGTTTTTT
CDR3 protein: CASSVGGVNEKLFF

CDR3 length: 15
J gene: TRBJ2-1
clone size: -
V gene: TRBV6-5
D gene: TRBD2
CDR3 DNA: TGTGCCAGCAGTTACTCGGGGGTAGCGGGGTTCGAGCAGTTCTTC
CDR3 protein: CASSYSGVAGFEQFF

CDR3 length: 14
J gene: TRBJ2-1
clone size: -
V gene: TRBV6-5
D gene: -
CDR3 DNA: TGTGCCAGCAGTCCTGGGGGAGGTAACAATGAGCAGTTCTTC
CDR3 protein: CASSPGGGNNEQFF

CDR3 length: 16
J gene: TRBJ2-3
clone size: -
V gene: TRBV4-2
D gene: -
CDR3 DNA: TGTGCCAGCAGCCAATGGGCTTCTCCTAGCACAGATACGCAGTATTTT
CDR3 protein: CASSQWASPSTDTQYF

CDR3 length: 15
J gene: TRBJ2-3
clone size: -
V gene: TRBV9
D gene: -
CDR3 DNA: TGTGCCAGCAGCGTAGGGGTGGGGGCCACAGATACGCAGTATTTT
CDR3 protein: CASSVGVGATDTQYF

CDR3 length: 11
J gene: TRBJ1-2
clone size: few
V gene: TRBV19
D gene: -
CDR3 DNA: TGTGCCACCCCGATAGTCGAAACACAGGAGTTC
CDR3 protein: CATPIVETQEF

CDR3 length: 15
J gene: TRBJ2-5
clone size: -
V gene: TRBV5-4
D gene: TRBD2
CDR3 DNA: TGTGCCAGCAGCTTAGTAGCGGGGGGTGGTGAGACCCAGTACTTC
CDR3 protein: CASSLVAGGGETQYF

CDR3 length: 15
J gene: TRBJ1-4
clone size: -
V gene: TRBV18
D gene: -
CDR3 DNA: TGTGCCAGCTCACGAATCAGGGGTTATGATGAAAAACTGTTTTTT
CDR3 protein: CASSRIRGYDEKLFF

CDR3 length: 17
J gene: TRBJ1-1
clone size: -
V gene: TRBV6-1
D gene: TRBD1
CDR3 DNA: TGTGCCAGCAGTGTGGAAGGGACAGGGATTATGAACACTGAAGCTTTCTTT
CDR3 protein: CASSVEGTGIMNTEAFF

CDR3 length: 14
J gene: TRBJ1-5
clone size: -
V gene: TRBV2
D gene: TRBD1
CDR3 DNA: TGTGCCAGCAGTGAAGGTGAGGGGGCACAGCCCCAGCATTTT
CDR3 protein: CASSEGEGAQPQHF

CDR3 length: 13
J gene: TRBJ2-7
clone size: -
V gene: TRBV6-5
D gene: -
CDR3 DNA: TGTGCCAGCAGGCAGGAGGGTGTCTACGAGCAGTACTTC
CDR3 protein: CASRQEGVYEQYF

CDR3 length: 14
J gene: TRBJ1-2
clone size: -
V gene: TRBV4-3
D gene: -
CDR3 DNA: TGCGCCAGCAGCCAAGAAAGGGTAGAGGGCGGCTACACCTTC
CDR3 protein: CASSQERVEGGYTF

CDR3 length: 15
J gene: TRBJ2-7
clone size: once
V gene: TRBV5-4
D gene: -
CDR3 DNA: TGTGCCAGCAGCAACGGCGGTATCCTGAGGTACGAGCAGTACTTC
CDR3 protein: CASSNGGILRYEQYF

CDR3 length: 15
J gene: TRBJ1-1
clone size: -
V gene: TRBV7-9
D gene: -
CDR3 DNA: TGTGCCAGCAGCTTGGGGGGATCGAGGGCGGCTGAAGCTTTCTTT
CDR3 protein: CASSLGGSRAAEAFF

CDR3 length: 15
J gene: TRBJ1-2
clone size: -
V gene: TRBV4-3
D gene: TRBD1
CDR3 DNA: TGCGCCAGCAGCCAAGATCAATTGACAGGGCATGGCTACACCTTC
CDR3 protein: CASSQDQLTGHGYTF

CDR3 length: 13
J gene: TRBJ1-2
clone size: -
V gene: TRBV30
D gene: -
CDR3 DNA: TGTGCCTGGAGTAAGACAGAAATCTATGGCTACACCTTC
CDR3 protein: CAWSKTEIYGYTF

CDR3 length: 13
J gene: TRBJ2-2
clone size: -
V gene: TRBV5-1
D gene: -
CDR3 DNA: TGCGCCAGCAGATTCGCGGGAACCGGGGAGCTGTTTTTT
CDR3 protein: CASRFAGTGELFF

CDR3 length: 13
J gene: TRBJ2-7
clone size: -
V gene: TRBV5-5
D gene: -
CDR3 DNA: TGTGCCAGCAGCTTGGACTCTTTCACCGAGCAGTACTTC
CDR3 protein: CASSLDSFTEQYF

CDR3 length: 13
J gene: TRBJ2-7
clone size: -
V gene: TRBV30
D gene: -
CDR3 DNA: TGTGCCTGGATCCGCTCGGACAGCTACGAGCAGTACTTC
CDR3 protein: CAWIRSDSYEQYF

CDR3 length: 13
J gene: TRBJ1-1
clone size: -
V gene: TRBV3-1/TRBV3-2
D gene: -
CDR3 DNA: TGTGCCAGCGTTGGCAGGAGGGGCACTGAAGCTTTCTTT
CDR3 protein: CASVGRRGTEAFF

CDR3 length: 13
J gene: TRBJ2-1
clone size: -
V gene: TRBV7-9
D gene: -
CDR3 DNA: TGTGCCAGCAGCCTGGGGCCCTACAATGAGCAGTTCTTC
CDR3 protein: CASSLGPYNEQFF

CDR3 length: 14
J gene: TRBJ2-7
clone size: -
V gene: TRBV5-1
D gene: TRBD2
CDR3 DNA: TGCGCCAGCAGCCCCCGGGGGGATCTGTACGAGCAGTACTTC
CDR3 protein: CASSPRGDLYEQYF

CDR3 length: 17
J gene: TRBJ1-1
clone size: -
V gene: TRBV5-1
D gene: -
CDR3 DNA: TGCGCCAGCAGCCCCTGGGGAGGGGTGGGGGTGAACACTGAAGCTTTCTTT
CDR3 protein: CASSPWGGVGVNTEAFF

CDR3 length: 12
J gene: TRBJ2-7
clone size: -
V gene: TRBV30
D gene: -
CDR3 DNA: TGTGCCTGGAGTGAAGCGCGGATCCCACAGTACTTC
CDR3 protein: CAWSEARIPQYF

CDR3 length: 14
J gene: TRBJ2-7
clone size: -
V gene: TRBV10-3
D gene: TRBD2
CDR3 DNA: TGTGCCATCAAGGCTAGCGGGAGGGACTACGAGCAGTACTTC
CDR3 protein: CAIKASGRDYEQYF

CDR3 length: 13
J gene: TRBJ2-7
clone size: many
V gene: TRBV19
D gene: TRBD1
CDR3 DNA: TGTGCCAGTAGGGATACAGGGGGCTACGAGCAGTACTTC
CDR3 protein: CASRDTGGYEQYF

CDR3 length: 17
J gene: TRBJ1-6
clone size: -
V gene: TRBV30
D gene: -
CDR3 DNA: TGTGCCTGGACGGGCAGGGCTTCAGGCTCCTATAATTCACCCCTCCACTTT
CDR3 protein: CAWTGRASGSYNSPLHF

CDR3 length: 13
J gene: TRBJ2-7
clone size: -
V gene: TRBV6-5
D gene: -
CDR3 DNA: TGTGCCAGCAGCCCGGGACTGGACTACGAGCAGTACTTC
CDR3 protein: CASSPGLDYEQYF

CDR3 length: 19
J gene: TRBJ2-7
clone size: -
V gene: TRBV28
D gene: TRBD2
CDR3 DNA: TGTGCCAGCAGTTTCCCCCGGGTTAGCGGGAGGGCCGTAATAGGCGAGCAGTACTTC
CDR3 protein: CASSFPRVSGRAVIGEQYF

CDR3 length: 14
J gene: TRBJ2-2
clone size: -
V gene: TRBV5-4
D gene: TRBD2
CDR3 DNA: TGTGCCAGCAGCCTCGAAGCGGGGGGCGGGGAGCTGTTTTTT
CDR3 protein: CASSLEAGGGELFF

CDR3 length: 14
J gene: TRBJ1-5
clone size: -
V gene: TRBV28
D gene: -
CDR3 DNA: TGTGCCAGCAGGAGACAGGAAAGCAATCAGCCCCAGCATTTT
CDR3 protein: CASRRQESNQPQHF

CDR3 length: 15
J gene: TRBJ2-1
clone size: -
V gene: TRBV11-2
D gene: -
CDR3 DNA: TGTGCCAGCAGCTTAGAGCTAGCGCCCAACAATGAGCAGTTCTTC
CDR3 protein: CASSLELAPNNEQFF

CDR3 length: 14
J gene: TRBJ1-2
clone size: -
V gene: TRBV19
D gene: -
CDR3 DNA: TGTGCCAGTAGTGCGATCCTTTCTAACTATGGCTACACCTTC
CDR3 protein: CASSAILSNYGYTF

CDR3 length: 15
J gene: TRBJ1-1
clone size: -
V gene: TRBV6-5
D gene: -
CDR3 DNA: TGTGCCAGCAGTTACTCGCCAGGCCGGAACACTGAAGCTTTCTTT
CDR3 protein: CASSYSPGRNTEAFF

CDR3 length: 13
J gene: TRBJ1-4
clone size: -
V gene: TRBV5-1
D gene: -
CDR3 DNA: TGCGCCAGCAGAGGACAGATTAATGAAAAACTGTTTTTT
CDR3 protein: CASRGQINEKLFF

CDR3 length: 16
J gene: TRBJ2-1
clone size: many
V gene: TRBV7-9
D gene: TRBD1
CDR3 DNA: TGTGCCAGCAGCTTCGGGACAGGAGAGGGGTACAATGAGCAGTTCTTC
CDR3 protein: CASSFGTGEGYNEQFF

CDR3 length: 16
J gene: TRBJ2-7
clone size: -
V gene: TRBV5-6
D gene: TRBD2
CDR3 DNA: TGTGCCAGCAGCTTTTGGAACCTAGCGGGACCTGACGAGCAGTACTTC
CDR3 protein: CASSFWNLAGPDEQYF

CDR3 length: 14
J gene: TRBJ1-1
clone size: few
V gene: TRBV19
D gene: -
CDR3 DNA: TGTGCCAGTAGTATGAACAGTATGAACACTGAAGCTTTCTTT
CDR3 protein: CASSMNSMNTEAFF

CDR3 length: 14
J gene: TRBJ2-5
clone size: -
V gene: TRBV6-5
D gene: -
CDR3 DNA: TGTGCCAGCAGTTGGTCTGCAGTCCAAGAGACCCAGTACTTC
CDR3 protein: CASSWSAVQETQYF

CDR3 length: 14
J gene: TRBJ2-1
clone size: -
V gene: TRBV25-1
D gene: TRBD2
CDR3 DNA: TGTGCCAGCAGTATAGCGGGGGGGCTGAATGAGCAGTTCTTC
CDR3 protein: CASSIAGGLNEQFF

CDR3 length: 13
J gene: TRBJ2-1
clone size: -
V gene: TRBV9
D gene: -
CDR3 DNA: TGTGCCAGCAGTCCTAGGAACTACAATGAGCAGTTCTTC
CDR3 protein: CASSPRNYNEQFF

CDR3 length: 10
J gene: TRBJ2-7
clone size: -
V gene: TRBV5-5
D gene: -
CDR3 DNA: TGTGCCAGCGTCGGGGTTGAGCAGTACTTC
CDR3 protein: CASVGVEQYF

CDR3 length: 13
J gene: TRBJ1-4
clone size: -
V gene: TRBV5-5
D gene: -
CDR3 DNA: TGTGCCAGCAGCTTGGAAGGGAGGGAAAAACTGTTTTTT
CDR3 protein: CASSLEGREKLFF

CDR3 length: 15
J gene: TRBJ2-7
clone size: -
V gene: TRBV15
D gene: TRBD1
CDR3 DNA: TGTGCCACCAGCGATCACGGGACAGGAGATCGAGAGCAGTACTTC
CDR3 protein: CATSDHGTGDREQYF

CDR3 length: 13
J gene: TRBJ1-2
clone size: -
V gene: TRBV30
D gene: TRBD1
CDR3 DNA: TGTGCCTGGCTTAGGGGGGACAGGGGAGGCTACACCTTC
CDR3 protein: CAWLRGDRGGYTF

CDR3 length: 15
J gene: TRBJ1-2
clone size: -
V gene: TRBV7-2
D gene: -
CDR3 DNA: TGTGCCAGCAGCTCCGGCTGGACAGCGAACTATGGCTACACCTTC
CDR3 protein: CASSSGWTANYGYTF

CDR3 length: 16
J gene: TRBJ2-1
clone size: -
V gene: TRBV5-4
D gene: TRBD1
CDR3 DNA: TGTGCCAGCAGCTCCATGGACAGGGCTCTCTACAATGAGCAGTTCTTC
CDR3 protein: CASSSMDRALYNEQFF

CDR3 length: 13
J gene: TRBJ2-1
clone size: once
V gene: TRBV27
D gene: -
CDR3 DNA: TGTGCCAGAGGAGGCAACTCCTACAATGAGCAGTTCTTC
CDR3 protein: CARGGNSYNEQFF